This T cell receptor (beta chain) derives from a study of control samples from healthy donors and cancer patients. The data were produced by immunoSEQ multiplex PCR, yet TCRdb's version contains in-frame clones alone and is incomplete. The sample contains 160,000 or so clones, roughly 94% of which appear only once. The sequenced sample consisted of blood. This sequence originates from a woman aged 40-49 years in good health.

Written as DNA, the CDR3 is TGTGCCACCCGGTATATAGCGGGGGAGAACACCGGGGAGCTGTTTTTT. Translating gives CATRYIAGENTGELFF. V gene TRBV27 combines with J gene TRBJ2-2, with 9 bases that match TRBD2. Germline lookup yields CDR1 MNHEY and CDR2 SMNVEV (reference sequence). With 10 bases clipped from V and 1 base from J, the junction kept 10 bases outside the gene matches. The CDR3 is 16 amino acids.